These T cell receptor beta chains were read from a single sample in a study of long-term antiretroviral therapy in people with HIV. Some clones are missing from TCRdb's copy, which holds only in-frame ones; the method was immunoSEQ multiplex PCR. This table holds 19,000 or so clones, 65% to 85% found once. The specimen comprised unsorted PBMCs, sampled 0.9 years after starting antiretroviral therapy. Receptor source: a man aged 18 to 35 with HIV. The CDR3 runs from the conserved cysteine through the conserved F or W. Each record gives: V gene, J gene, clone size, D gene, CDR3 DNA, CDR3 protein. A D gene is named only where the DNA matches it firmly. A clone size is listed for some rows: how often the clone was seen (once, few, many), or a class if it is expanded.

TRBV25-1	TRBJ2-1	-	TRBD2	TGTGCCAGCAGCTTAGCGGGGGATGGTAATGAGCAGTTCTTC	CASSLAGDGNEQFF
TRBV6-6	TRBJ1-4	-	-	TGTGCCAGCAAGCTCGCGGGGGGTGAAAAACTGTTTTTT	CASKLAGGEKLFF
TRBV9	TRBJ2-3	-	-	TGTGCCAGCAGCGTAGGACTGGACAGAACGTACTGGGCTGCGCAGTATTTT	CASSVGLDRTYWAAQYF
TRBV5-1	TRBJ2-6	-	-	TGCGCCAGCAGCTCCAGTGGTATGGGCTGGGCAGCTCCTGGGGCCAACGTCCTGACTTTC	CASSSSGMGWAAPGANVLTF
TRBV6-6	TRBJ1-3	-	TRBD1	TGTGCCGGAACCAGGGGGCGCGATAGTGGAAACACCATATATTTT	CAGTRGRDSGNTIYF
TRBV5-4	TRBJ2-1	-	TRBD2	TGTGCCAGCAGCGGGACTAGCGGGGTATCCTACAATGAGCAGTTCTTC	CASSGTSGVSYNEQFF
TRBV7-3	TRBJ2-1	-	-	TGTGCCAGCAGCTTAACTACTTCTAGCACTGAGCAGTTCTTC	CASSLTTSSTEQFF
TRBV5-1	TRBJ2-7	-	TRBD2	TGCGCCAGCAGCTTGGTTGCGGGGGGCCGCCAGACTTACGAGCAGTACTTC	CASSLVAGGRQTYEQYF
TRBV10-2	TRBJ2-5	-	-	TGCGCCAGCAGTGAATATGAGAACAAAGAGACCCAGTACTTC	CASSEYENKETQYF
TRBV7-8	TRBJ2-1	few	-	TGTGCCAGCAGCTCATTCGGGACACAGCACCACAATGAGCAGTTCTTC	CASSSFGTQHHNEQFF
TRBV5-1	TRBJ2-3	once	TRBD1	TGCGCCAGCAGCTCTGACAGGGAATGGGGCCCAGATACGCAGTATTTT	CASSSDREWGPDTQYF
TRBV18	TRBJ1-4	-	-	TGTGCCAGCTCACCAGCTTCAACTAATGAAAAACTGTTTTTT	CASSPASTNEKLFF
TRBV5-8	TRBJ2-1	-	-	TGTGCCAGCAGTAACAGGGATGATGAGCAGTTCTTC	CASSNRDDEQFF
TRBV11-2	TRBJ2-3	-	-	TGTGCCAGCAGCGCGATCTTGGGGGGGCCAGGAGATACGCAGTATTTT	CASSAILGGPGDTQYF
TRBV7-3	TRBJ2-5	-	-	TGTGCCAGCAGCCCAAGCACGGGACGAGGCTCAGAGACCCAGTACTTC	CASSPSTGRGSETQYF
TRBV10-3	TRBJ2-3	once	TRBD2	TGTGCCATCAGTGGTTCTAGCGGGGGCGCGCCCATAACCCTGGATACGCAGTATTTT	CAISGSSGGAPITLDTQYF
TRBV5-5	TRBJ2-5	-	TRBD2	TGTGCCAGCAGTTTAGACACTAGCGGGGGAGGAGAGACCCAGTACTTC	CASSLDTSGGGETQYF
TRBV7-8	TRBJ2-1	-	TRBD1	TGTGCCAGCAGCGCTGCGGACAGGGGGCTTAAGGGTGAGCAGTTCTTC	CASSAADRGLKGEQFF
TRBV18	TRBJ2-1	-	-	TGTGCCAGCTCACCAGTCCCGGACAGCGTCTCTTTCGGTGAGCAGTTCTTC	CASSPVPDSVSFGEQFF
TRBV19	TRBJ2-5	-	-	TGTGCCAGTAGTATGTCCAGCGGCCTCCAAGAGACCCAGTACTTC	CASSMSSGLQETQYF
TRBV28	TRBJ1-2	-	-	TGTGCCAGCCTTGGGACCTACTATGGCTACACCTTC	CASLGTYYGYTF
TRBV2	TRBJ1-1	-	-	TGTGCCAGCATAGGACCGAACACTGAAGCTTTCTTT	CASIGPNTEAFF